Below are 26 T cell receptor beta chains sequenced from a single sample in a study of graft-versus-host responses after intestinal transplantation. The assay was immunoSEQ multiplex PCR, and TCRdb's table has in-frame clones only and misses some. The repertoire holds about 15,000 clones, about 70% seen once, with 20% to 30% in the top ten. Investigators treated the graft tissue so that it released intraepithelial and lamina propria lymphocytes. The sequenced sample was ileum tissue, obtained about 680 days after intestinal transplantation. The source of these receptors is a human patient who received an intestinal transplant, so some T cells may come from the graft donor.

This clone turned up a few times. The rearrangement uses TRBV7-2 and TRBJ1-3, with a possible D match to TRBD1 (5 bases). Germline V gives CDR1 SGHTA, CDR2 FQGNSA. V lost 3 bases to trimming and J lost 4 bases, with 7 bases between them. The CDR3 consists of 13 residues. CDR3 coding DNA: TGTGCCAGCAGCTTTCGACAGGGAAACACCATATATTTT. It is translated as CASSFRQGNTIYF.

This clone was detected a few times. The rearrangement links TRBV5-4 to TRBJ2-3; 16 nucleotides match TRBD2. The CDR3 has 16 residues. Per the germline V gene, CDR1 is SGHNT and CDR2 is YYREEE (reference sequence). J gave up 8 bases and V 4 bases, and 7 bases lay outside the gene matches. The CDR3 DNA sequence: TGTGCCAGCAGCCAAGGGACTAGCGGGAGGGCGGGTACGCAGTATTTT. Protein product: CASSQGTSGRAGTQYF.

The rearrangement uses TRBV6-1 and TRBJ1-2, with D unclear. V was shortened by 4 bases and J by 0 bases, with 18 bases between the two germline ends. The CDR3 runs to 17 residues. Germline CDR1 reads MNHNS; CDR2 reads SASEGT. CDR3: CASSAAQPRISNYGYTF. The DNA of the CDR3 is TGTGCCAGCAGTGCAGCCCAACCGAGGATTTCTAACTATGGCTACACCTTC.

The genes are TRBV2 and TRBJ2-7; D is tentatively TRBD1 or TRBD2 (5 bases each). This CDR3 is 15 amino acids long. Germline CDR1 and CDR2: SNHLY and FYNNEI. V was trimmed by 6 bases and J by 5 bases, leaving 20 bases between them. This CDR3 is CASRPIGARIHEQYF. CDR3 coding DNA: TGTGCCAGCAGACCCATCGGGGCCAGAATCCACGAGCAGTACTTC. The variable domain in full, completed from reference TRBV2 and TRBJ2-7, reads EPEVTQTPSHQVTQMGQEVILRCVPISNHLYFYWYRQILGQKVEFLVSFYNNEISEKSEIFDDQFSVERPDGSNFTLKIRSTKLEDSAMYFCASRPIGARIHEQYFGPGTRLTVT.

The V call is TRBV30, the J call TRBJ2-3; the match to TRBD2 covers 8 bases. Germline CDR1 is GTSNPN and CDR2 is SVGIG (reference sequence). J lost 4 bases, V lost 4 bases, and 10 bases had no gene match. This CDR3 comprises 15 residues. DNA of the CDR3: TGTGCCTGGACCACCGGGACTAGTCTCCCAGATACGCAGTATTTT. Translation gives CAWTTGTSLPDTQYF.

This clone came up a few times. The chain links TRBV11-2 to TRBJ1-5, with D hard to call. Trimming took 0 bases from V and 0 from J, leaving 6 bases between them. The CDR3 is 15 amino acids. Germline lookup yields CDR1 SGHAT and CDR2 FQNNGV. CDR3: CASSLDGSSNQPQHF. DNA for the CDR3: TGTGCCAGCAGCTTAGACGGGAGTAGCAATCAGCCCCAGCATTTT.

The CDR3 loop reads CASSLVVSTEAFF. The CDR3 nucleotides read TGCGCCAGCAGCTTGGTGGTGAGCACTGAAGCTTTCTTT. The rearrangement joins TRBV5-1 to TRBJ1-1, with D hard to call. The germline gives CDR1 SGHRS, CDR2 YFSETQ. The CDR3 is 13 residues long. V was trimmed by 0 bases and J by 4 bases, leaving 7 bases between them.

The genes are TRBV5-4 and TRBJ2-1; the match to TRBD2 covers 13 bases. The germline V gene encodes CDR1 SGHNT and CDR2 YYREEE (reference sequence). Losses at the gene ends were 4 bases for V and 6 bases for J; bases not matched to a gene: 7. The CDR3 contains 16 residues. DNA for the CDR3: TGTGCCAGCAGCGGTGGACTAGCGGGAGTTGCCAATGAGCAGTTCTTC. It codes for CASSGGLAGVANEQFF.

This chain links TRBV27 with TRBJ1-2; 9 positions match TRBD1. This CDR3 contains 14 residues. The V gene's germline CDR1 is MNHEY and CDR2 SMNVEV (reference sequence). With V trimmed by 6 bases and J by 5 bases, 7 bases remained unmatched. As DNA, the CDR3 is TGTGCCAGCAGACGGGCCGGGACAGGGTATGGCTACACCTTC. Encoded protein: CASRRAGTGYGYTF.

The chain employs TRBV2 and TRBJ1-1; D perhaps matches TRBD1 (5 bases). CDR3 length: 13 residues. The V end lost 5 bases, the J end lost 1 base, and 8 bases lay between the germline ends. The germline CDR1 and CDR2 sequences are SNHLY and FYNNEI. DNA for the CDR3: TGTGCCAGCAGTTTGGGACCGAACACTGAAGCTTTCTTT. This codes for CASSLGPNTEAFF.

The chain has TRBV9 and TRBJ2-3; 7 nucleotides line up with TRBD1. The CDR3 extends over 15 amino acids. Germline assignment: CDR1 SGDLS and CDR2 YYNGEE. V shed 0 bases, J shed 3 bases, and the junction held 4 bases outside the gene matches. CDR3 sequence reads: CASSVGGRGTDTQYF. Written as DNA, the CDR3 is TGTGCCAGCAGCGTAGGCGGCAGGGGGACAGATACGCAGTATTTT.

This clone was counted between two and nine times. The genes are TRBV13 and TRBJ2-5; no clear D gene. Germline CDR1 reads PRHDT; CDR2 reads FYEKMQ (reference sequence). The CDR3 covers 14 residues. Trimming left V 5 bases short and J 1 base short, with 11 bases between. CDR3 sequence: CASSAPRSQETQYF. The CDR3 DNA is TGTGCCAGCAGCGCCCCCCGGTCCCAAGAGACCCAGTACTTC.

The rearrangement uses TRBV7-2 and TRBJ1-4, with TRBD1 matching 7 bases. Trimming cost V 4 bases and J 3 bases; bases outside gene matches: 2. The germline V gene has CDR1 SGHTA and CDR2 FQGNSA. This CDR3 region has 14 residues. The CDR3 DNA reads TGTGCCAGCAGCTCAGGGGGGTCTAATGAAAAACTGTTTTTT. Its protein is CASSSGGSNEKLFF. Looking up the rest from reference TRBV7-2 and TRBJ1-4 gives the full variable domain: GAGVSQSPSNKVTEKGKDVELRCDPISGHTALYWYRQSLGQGLEFLIYFQGNSAPDKSGLPSDRFSAERTGGSVSTLTIQRTQQEDSAVYLCASSSGGSNEKLFFGSGTQLSVL.

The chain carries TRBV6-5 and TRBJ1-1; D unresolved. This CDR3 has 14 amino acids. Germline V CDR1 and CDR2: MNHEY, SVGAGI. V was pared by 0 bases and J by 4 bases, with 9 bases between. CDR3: CASSYSTGVTEAFF. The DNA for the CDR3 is TGTGCCAGCAGTTACTCAACGGGAGTCACTGAAGCTTTCTTT.

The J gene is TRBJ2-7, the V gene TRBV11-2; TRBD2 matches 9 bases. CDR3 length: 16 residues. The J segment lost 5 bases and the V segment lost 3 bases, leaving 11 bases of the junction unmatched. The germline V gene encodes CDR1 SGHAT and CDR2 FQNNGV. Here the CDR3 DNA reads TGTGCCAGCAGCTTGGGCTTGCGGGGGGGCCTCAACGAGCAGTACTTC. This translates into CASSLGLRGGLNEQYF. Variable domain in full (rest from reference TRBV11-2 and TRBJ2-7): EAGVAQSPRYKIIEKRQSVAFWCNPISGHATLYWYQQILGQGPKLLIQFQNNGVVDDSQLPKDRFSAERLKGVDSTLKIQPAKLEDSAVYLCASSLGLRGGLNEQYFGPGTRLTVT.

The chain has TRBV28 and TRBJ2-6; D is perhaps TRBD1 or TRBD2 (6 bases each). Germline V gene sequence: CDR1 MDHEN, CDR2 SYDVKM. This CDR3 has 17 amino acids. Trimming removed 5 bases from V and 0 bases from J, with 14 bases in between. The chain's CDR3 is CASSHGPGASGANVLTF. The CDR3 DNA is TGTGCCAGCAGTCACGGACCGGGGGCCTCTGGGGCCAACGTCCTGACTTTC.

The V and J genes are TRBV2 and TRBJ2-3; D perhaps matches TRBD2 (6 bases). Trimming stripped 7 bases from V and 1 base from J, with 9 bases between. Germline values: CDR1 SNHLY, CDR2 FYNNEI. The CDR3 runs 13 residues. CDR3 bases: TGTGCCAGCAACGTAGCGGGCACAGATACGCAGTATTTT. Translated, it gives CASNVAGTDTQYF. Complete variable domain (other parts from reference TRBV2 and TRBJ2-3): EPEVTQTPSHQVTQMGQEVILRCVPISNHLYFYWYRQILGQKVEFLVSFYNNEISEKSEIFDDQFSVERPDGSNFTLKIRSTKLEDSAMYFCASNVAGTDTQYFGPGTRLTVL.

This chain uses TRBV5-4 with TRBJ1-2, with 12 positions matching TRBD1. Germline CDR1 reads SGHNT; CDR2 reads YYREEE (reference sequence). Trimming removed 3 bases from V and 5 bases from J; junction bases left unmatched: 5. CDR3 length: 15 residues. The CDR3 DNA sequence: TGTGCCAGCAGCTCCCGGGACAGGGGGCTTTATGGCTACACCTTC. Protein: CASSSRDRGLYGYTF.

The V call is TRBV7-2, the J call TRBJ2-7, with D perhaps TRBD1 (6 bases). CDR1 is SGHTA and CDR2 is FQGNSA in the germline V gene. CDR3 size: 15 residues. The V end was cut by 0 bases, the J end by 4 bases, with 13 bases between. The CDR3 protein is CASSLAPPGAYEQYF. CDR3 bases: TGTGCCAGCAGCTTAGCGCCCCCAGGGGCGTACGAGCAGTACTTC.

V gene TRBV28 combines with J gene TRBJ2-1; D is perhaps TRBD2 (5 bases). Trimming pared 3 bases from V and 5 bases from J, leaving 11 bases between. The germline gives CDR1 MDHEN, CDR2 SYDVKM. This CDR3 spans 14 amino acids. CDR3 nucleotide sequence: TGTGCCAGCAGTTTCGGGCGGGCCAACAATGAGCAGTTCTTC. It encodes CASSFGRANNEQFF.

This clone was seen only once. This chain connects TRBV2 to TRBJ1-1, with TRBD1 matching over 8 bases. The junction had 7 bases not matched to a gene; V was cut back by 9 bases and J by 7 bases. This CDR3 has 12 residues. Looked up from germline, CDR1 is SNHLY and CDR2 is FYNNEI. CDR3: CASGTGGFEAFF. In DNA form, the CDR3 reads TGTGCCAGTGGGACAGGAGGGTTTGAAGCTTTCTTT.

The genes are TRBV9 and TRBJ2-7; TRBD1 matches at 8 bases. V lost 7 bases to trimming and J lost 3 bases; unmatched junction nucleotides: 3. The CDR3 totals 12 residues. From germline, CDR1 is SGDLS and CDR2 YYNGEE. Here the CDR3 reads CASGTGGYEQYF. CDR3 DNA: TGTGCCAGCGGGACAGGAGGCTACGAGCAGTACTTC.

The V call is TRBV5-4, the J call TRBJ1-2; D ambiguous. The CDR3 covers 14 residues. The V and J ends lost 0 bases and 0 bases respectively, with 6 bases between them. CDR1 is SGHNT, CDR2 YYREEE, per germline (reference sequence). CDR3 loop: CASSLDPTNYGYTF. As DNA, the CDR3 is TGTGCCAGCAGCTTGGACCCCACTAACTATGGCTACACCTTC.

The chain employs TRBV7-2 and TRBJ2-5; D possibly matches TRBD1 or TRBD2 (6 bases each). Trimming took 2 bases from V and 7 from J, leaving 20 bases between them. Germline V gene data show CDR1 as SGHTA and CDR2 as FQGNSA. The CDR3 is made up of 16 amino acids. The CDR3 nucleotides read TGTGCCAGCAGCTTATTCCTAGGGGACTCCAGGGGGACCCAGTACTTC. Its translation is CASSLFLGDSRGTQYF.

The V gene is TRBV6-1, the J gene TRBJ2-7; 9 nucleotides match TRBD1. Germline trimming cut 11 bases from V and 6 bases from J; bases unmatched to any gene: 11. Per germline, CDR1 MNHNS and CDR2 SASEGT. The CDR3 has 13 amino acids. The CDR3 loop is CASQAGQGFEQYF. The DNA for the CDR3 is TGTGCCTCGCAGGCGGGACAGGGTTTCGAGCAGTACTTC.

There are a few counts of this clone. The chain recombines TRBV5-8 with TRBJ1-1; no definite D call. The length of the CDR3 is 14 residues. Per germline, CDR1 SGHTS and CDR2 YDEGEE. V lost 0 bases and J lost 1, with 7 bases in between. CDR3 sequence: CASSLAWANTEAFF. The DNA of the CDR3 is TGTGCCAGCAGCTTGGCCTGGGCGAACACTGAAGCTTTCTTT.